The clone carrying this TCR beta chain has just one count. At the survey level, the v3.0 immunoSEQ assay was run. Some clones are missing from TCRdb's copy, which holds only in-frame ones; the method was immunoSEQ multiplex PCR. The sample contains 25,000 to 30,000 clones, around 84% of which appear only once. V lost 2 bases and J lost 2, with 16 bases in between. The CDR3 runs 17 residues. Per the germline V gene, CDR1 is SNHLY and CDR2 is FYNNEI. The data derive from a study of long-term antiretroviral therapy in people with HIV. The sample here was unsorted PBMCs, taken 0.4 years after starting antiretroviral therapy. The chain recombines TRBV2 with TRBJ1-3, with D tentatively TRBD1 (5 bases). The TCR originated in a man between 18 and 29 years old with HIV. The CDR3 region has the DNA TGTGCCAGCAGTGAAAGCCCCCCGGAGGGACCTGGAAACACCATATATTTT. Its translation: CASSESPPEGPGNTIYF.